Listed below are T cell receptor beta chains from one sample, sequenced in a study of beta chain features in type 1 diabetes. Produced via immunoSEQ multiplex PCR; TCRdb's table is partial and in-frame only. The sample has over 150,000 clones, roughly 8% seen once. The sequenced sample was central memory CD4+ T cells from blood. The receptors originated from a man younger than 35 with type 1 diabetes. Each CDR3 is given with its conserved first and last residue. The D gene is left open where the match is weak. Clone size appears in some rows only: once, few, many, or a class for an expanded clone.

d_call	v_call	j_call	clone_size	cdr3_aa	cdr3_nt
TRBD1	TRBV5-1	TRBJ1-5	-	CASSLEPDREGPQHF	TGCGCCAGCAGCTTGGAGCCGGACAGGGAAGGGCCCCAGCATTTT
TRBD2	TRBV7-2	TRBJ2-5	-	CASSLGGGETQYF	TGTGCCAGCAGCTTAGGCGGGGGGGAGACCCAGTACTTC
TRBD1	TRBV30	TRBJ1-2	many	CAWSAGTDIGYTF	TGTGCCTGGAGTGCCGGGACAGATATTGGCTACACCTTC
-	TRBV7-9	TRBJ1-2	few	CASSFSDFGVYGYTF	TGTGCCAGCAGCTTTTCAGATTTCGGAGTCTATGGCTACACCTTC
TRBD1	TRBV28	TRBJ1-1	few	CASSLSDRGYRAFF	TGTGCCAGCAGTTTGAGCGACAGGGGATATCGAGCTTTCTTT
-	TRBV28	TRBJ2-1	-	CASGGARSYNEQFF	TGTGCCAGTGGGGGGGCGAGATCCTACAATGAGCAGTTCTTC
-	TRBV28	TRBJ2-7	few	CASSPSGGRGQYEQYF	TGTGCCAGCAGTCCATCCGGGGGAAGGGGGCAATACGAGCAGTACTTC
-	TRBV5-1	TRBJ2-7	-	CASSIALGQSSYEQYF	TGCGCCAGCAGCATTGCGCTAGGACAGAGCTCCTACGAGCAGTACTTC
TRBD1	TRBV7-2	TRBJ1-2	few	CASSLSGQGRGGYTF	TGTGCCAGCAGCCTCTCGGGACAGGGAAGGGGTGGCTACACCTTC
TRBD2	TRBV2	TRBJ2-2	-	CASRRTSSPGELFF	TGTGCCAGCAGGCGGACTAGCAGTCCCGGGGAGCTGTTTTTT
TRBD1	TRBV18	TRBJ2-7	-	CASSGTDFYEQYF	TGTGCCAGCTCAGGGACAGACTTCTACGAGCAGTACTTC
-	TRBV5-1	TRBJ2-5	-	CASSLAETQYF	TGCGCCAGCAGCTTAGCAGAGACCCAGTACTTC
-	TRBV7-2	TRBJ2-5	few	CASSLGTNQETQYF	TGTGCCAGCAGCTTAGGGACTAATCAAGAGACCCAGTACTTC
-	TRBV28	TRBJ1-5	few	CASSSGMSYNQPQHF	TGTGCCAGCAGTTCAGGGATGAGTTACAATCAGCCCCAGCATTTT